This T cell receptor (beta chain) was found in a study of monozygotic twins with inflammatory bowel disease. Concerning this clonotype: The target antigen is unknown.

Whole-study results and caveats: Compared with healthy twins, IBD patients shared fewer clonotypes with others, especially with disease activity.

This CDR3 has 15 residues. Germline assignment: CDR1 MNHNS and CDR2 SASEGT. From the 5' RACE reads, TCRdb lists one entry per CDR3 protein and no DNA. The sample includes about 450,000 distinct CDR3 sequences. The chain links TRBV6-1 to TRBJ2-7; TCRdb lists TRBD1, though no DNA is available to test this call. The sequenced sample consisted of blood. This TCR was sampled from a human donor with ulcerative colitis or Crohn's disease, or a healthy co-twin of an affected twin (not recorded which). CDR3: CASREAGTATYEQYF.